A single sample gave rise to the 26 T cell receptor gamma chains below, sequenced in a study of Vγ9Vδ2 T cells in congenital toxoplasmosis. cDNA was made by template-switch reverse transcription with TRGC- and TRDC-specific primers in one tube. The TRGC primer design covered both constant genes, TRGC1 and TRGC2. TCRdb reran clone calling via CATT on the reads. The repertoire includes about 310 gamma-chain clones, 50% to 65% of them detected once, and approximately 55% sits in the top ten. The sequenced material came from gamma-delta T cells from blood. The receptors stem from a child under 10 years old born to a mother with Toxoplasma gondii infection during pregnancy, either congenitally infected or uninfected (not recorded which).

With respect to this clone: The protein that TCRdb holds for this DNA derives from a much larger clone and differs from the translated DNA at residue 13, which likely indicates a read error; the protein shown here is translated from the DNA. The chain has TRGV9 and TRGJP. Germline V gives CDR1 GITISATS, CDR2 ISYDGTV (reference sequence). The CDR3 is made up of 15 amino acids. The CDR3, as DNA: TGTGCCTTGTGGGGACAAGAGTTGGGCAAAAAAATCACGGTATTT. This sequence encodes CALWGQELGKKITVF.

In the case of this clone: TCRdb's protein, taken from a much larger clone, differs from this DNA's translation at residue 10, likely owing to a read error; the protein displayed comes from the DNA. The rearrangement joins TRGV4 to TRGJ1 or TRGJ2. Germline values: CDR1 EGSTGY, CDR2 YDSYTSSV. There are 12 residues in the CDR3. The CDR3 sequence: CATWDGYYKNLF. The CDR3 DNA reads TGTGCCACCTGGGATGGTTATTATAAGAATCTCTTT.

On this clone: A read error likely explains why the TCRdb protein, taken from a much larger clone, differs from this DNA's translation at residue 10; the protein shown is translated from the DNA. This rearrangement joins TRGV4 to TRGJ1 or TRGJ2. Germline V gene data show CDR1 as EGSTGY and CDR2 as YDSYTSSV. CDR3 length: 12 amino acids. CDR3 sequence reads: CATWDGYYKQLF. CDR3 in DNA: TGTGCCACCTGGGATGGTTATTATAAGCAACTCTTT.

By sample fraction, this clone is hyperexpanded. The same CDR3 arises from other DNA sequences in this sample as well. The chain combines TRGV10 with TRGJ1 or TRGJ2. TRGV10 is an open reading frame, and its role is uncertain. The CDR3 runs 12 residues. Trimming removed 9 bases from V and 9 bases from J; junction bases left unmatched: 12. CDR3 nucleotide sequence: TGTGCTGCGTGCGTTTGCCCCGCTAAGAAACTCTTT. It yields the protein CAACVCPAKKLF.

As concerns this clone: A far larger clone is only one base removed, so a read error is likely. The same CDR3 also results from other DNA sequences found in this sample. V usage is TRGV9 and J usage is TRGJ1 or TRGJ2. Germline V gives CDR1 GITISATS, CDR2 ISYDGTV (reference sequence). This CDR3 has 11 amino acids. CDR3 region: CALWEVRKKLF. Here the CDR3 DNA reads TGTGCCTTGTGGGAGGTGAGGAAAAAACTCTTC.

On this clone: This DNA translates differently at residue 3 from the TCRdb protein, which is that of a much larger clone; a read error is likely, and the protein shown is the DNA's own translation. The chain combines TRGV10 with TRGJ1 or TRGJ2. TRGV10 is recorded as an ORF, its role being uncertain. This CDR3 spans 11 amino acids. CDR3 residues: CAVWDPPKKLF. CDR3 nucleotide sequence: TGTGCTGTGTGGGATCCGCCTAAGAAACTCTTT.

Details on this clone: TCRdb's protein, taken from a much larger clone, differs from this DNA's translation at residue 11, likely owing to a read error; the protein displayed comes from the DNA. This chain connects TRGV4 to TRGJ1 or TRGJ2. CDR3 size: 13 residues. Per germline, CDR1 EGSTGY and CDR2 YDSYTSSV. V gave up 0 bases and J gave up 16 bases; unmatched junction bases: 15. CDR3 sequence reads: CATWDGRKYWNLF. In DNA, the CDR3 is TGTGCCACCTGGGATGGGCGTAAATATTGGAATCTCTTT.

In regard to this clone: This likely traces to a read error, being one base from a far larger clone. Other DNA sequences in this sample translate to the same CDR3. The genes are TRGV3 and TRGJ1 or TRGJ2. CDR1 VTNTFY and CDR2 YDVSTARD come from the germline V gene (reference sequence). The CDR3 is 14 residues long. CDR3 DNA: TGTGCGACCTGGGACAAGTTACTTTATTATAAGAAACTCTTT. This gives the protein CATWDKLLYYKKLF.

Points on this clone: The protein TCRdb gives is from a much larger clone and does not agree with this DNA's translation at residue 15, likely a read error; the protein shown here comes from the DNA. The chain combines TRGV10 with TRGJP1. The DNA end lines up better with TRGJP; the J call may be wrong. Being an ORF, TRGV10 has a function that is uncertain. This CDR3 is 16 amino acids long. The CDR3 loop reads CAAWEFTRTTGWFKVF. DNA for the CDR3: TGTGCTGCGTGGGAGTTCACCAGGACCACTGGTTGGTTCAAGGTATTT.

Concerning this clone: A read error likely explains this, since a far larger clone differs by one base. This sequence joins TRGV4 and TRGJ1 or TRGJ2. The CDR3 consists of 13 residues. Germline V CDR1 and CDR2: EGSTGY, YDSYTSSV. The CDR3 nucleotides read TGTACCACCTGGGATGGGCGTAAATATTGGAAACTCTTT. Translation gives CTTWDGRKYWKLF.

Points on this clone: The protein that TCRdb holds for this DNA derives from a much larger clone and differs from the translated DNA at residue 9, which likely indicates a read error; the protein shown here is translated from the DNA. The chain joins TRGV9 to TRGJP. The CDR3 has 15 residues. Germline-derived CDR1 and CDR2 are GITISATS and ISYDGTV (reference sequence). The CDR3 bases are TGTGCCTTGTGGGAGGCTGAGTTGAGCAAAAAAATCAAGGTATTT. Translated, it gives CALWEAELSKKIKVF.

Notes on this clone: This DNA's translation differs at residue 10 from TCRdb's protein, which comes from a much larger clone; a read error is likely, and the protein shown is translated from the DNA. The chain recombines TRGV4 with TRGJ1 or TRGJ2. Losses at the gene ends were 0 bases for V and 12 bases for J; bases not matched to a gene: 11. The CDR3 spans 13 residues. Germline loops: CDR1 EGSTGY, CDR2 YDSYTSSV. Here the CDR3 DNA reads TGTGCCACCTGGGATGGGCGTAAATATCGGAAACTCTTT. Encoded protein: CATWDGRKYRKLF.

This clone is labeled hyperexpanded. Other DNA sequences in this specimen translate into the identical CDR3. The chain links TRGV10 to TRGJP1. TRGV10 is an ORF for which the function is uncertain. Trimming took 8 bases from V and 2 from J; bases not matched to a gene: 12. This CDR3 contains 16 residues. CDR3 nucleotide sequence: TGTGCTGCGTGGGAGTTCACCAGGACCACTGGTTGGTTCAAGATATTT. Amino acid sequence: CAAWEFTRTTGWFKIF.

On this clone itself: This likely stems from a read error, as it lies one base from a far larger clone. The same CDR3 also results from other DNA sequences found in this sample. This rearrangement joins TRGV9 to TRGJP. The CDR3 sequence is 16 residues long. Germline V CDR1 and CDR2: GITISATS, ISYDGTV (reference sequence). The CDR3 nucleotides are TGTGCCTTGTGGGAGGTGCAAGAGTTGGGTAAAAAAATCAAGGTATTT. Its translation: CALWEVQELGKKIKVF.

Notes on this clone: The TCRdb record carries a much larger clone's protein, which differs from this DNA's translation at residue 4; a read error is the likely cause, and the protein listed here is the DNA translation. This chain connects TRGV9 to TRGJ1 or TRGJ2. Germline CDR1 and CDR2: GITISATS and ISYDGTV (reference sequence). The CDR3 sequence is 14 residues long. CDR3 coding DNA: TGTGCCTTGCGGGAGGTTCCCCTTTATTATAAGAAACTCTTT. This encodes CALREVPLYYKKLF.

Turning to this clone: This DNA's translation differs at residue 3 from TCRdb's protein, which comes from a much larger clone; a read error is likely, and the protein shown is translated from the DNA. The rearrangement uses TRGV3 and TRGJ1 or TRGJ2. The germline CDR1 and CDR2 sequences are VTNTFY and YDVSTARD (reference sequence). This CDR3 is built from 16 residues. CDR3 sequence (DNA): TGTGCCATCTGGGACAGGCCGCGTGACAGTTGGTATAAGAAACTCTTT. It encodes CAIWDRPRDSWYKKLF.

This clone was seen only a few times. TCRdb's protein, taken from a much larger clone, differs from this DNA's translation at residue 11, likely owing to a read error; the protein displayed comes from the DNA. The rearrangement links TRGV9 to TRGJP1. Looked up from germline, CDR1 is GITISATS and CDR2 is ISYDGTV (reference sequence). There are 16 residues in the CDR3. The CDR3 sequence: CALWESPVATDWFKIF. The CDR3 nucleotides read TGTGCCTTGTGGGAGTCCCCGGTGGCCACTGATTGGTTCAAGATATTT.

As concerns this clone: A far more abundant clone sits one base away, making this likely a read error. Different DNA sequences within this sample yield the same CDR3. This chain connects TRGV10 to TRGJ1 or TRGJ2. TRGV10 is designated an ORF whose function remains uncertain. This CDR3 contains 11 residues. The chain's CDR3 is CAAWDPPKKLF. Here the CDR3 DNA reads TGTGCCGCGTGGGATCCGCCTAAGAAACTCTTT.

On this clone: This likely reflects a read error, since a far larger clone is one base away. In the same sample, other DNA sequences code for this CDR3. The V call is TRGV9, the J call TRGJP. The CDR3 length is 17 residues. CDR1 is GITISATS, CDR2 ISYDGTV, per germline (reference sequence). The CDR3 reads CALWEVRLELGKKIKVF. CDR3 DNA sequence: TGTGCCCTGTGGGAGGTGCGCTTAGAGTTGGGCAAAAAAATCAAGGTATTT.

This clone has just a few counts. A far more abundant clone sits one base away, making this likely a read error. The genes are TRGV9 and TRGJP. Germline V lookup: CDR1 GITISATS, CDR2 ISYDGTV (reference sequence). There are 16 residues in the CDR3. CDR3 nucleotides: TGTGCCTTGTGGGAGGTGCAAGAGTTGGACAAAAAAATCAAGGTATTT. Translation gives CALWEVQELDKKIKVF.

As concerns this clone: TCRdb has a much larger clone's protein, which differs at residue 10 from the translation of this DNA, likely because of a read error; what is shown is the protein translated from the DNA. The chain joins TRGV8 to TRGJP1. CDR1 and CDR2 (germline): VENAVY, YDSYNSRV. The CDR3 is made up of 13 amino acids. CDR3 coding DNA: TGTGCCACCTGGGATACCCATGGTTGGCTCAAGATATTT. Amino acids: CATWDTHGWLKIF.

This clone was seen more than once but under ten times. A far larger clone differs by one base, so this is likely a read error. The rearrangement links TRGV10 to TRGJ1 or TRGJ2. TRGV10 is filed as an ORF, its function uncertain. This CDR3 has 11 amino acids. Trimming at V came to 8 bases and at J to 6 bases, leaving 5 bases not matched to a gene. The CDR3 DNA follows: TGTGCTGCGTGGGATTGTTATAAGAAACTCTTT. This codes for CAAWDCYKKLF.

As to this clone: The TCRdb protein, from a much larger clone, departs from this DNA's translation at residue 6, likely by read error; the protein shown derives from the DNA. The chain recombines TRGV5 with TRGJ1 or TRGJ2. This CDR3 region has 12 residues. Germline V CDR1 and CDR2: VINAFY, YDVSNSKD. The CDR3 is CATWARYYKKLF. DNA of the CDR3: TGTGCCACCTGGGCCAGGTATTATAAGAAACTCTTT.

This clone was picked up one time. The protein in TCRdb stems from a much larger clone and differs at residue 9 from this DNA's translation, likely a read error; here the protein is translated from the DNA. The chain is built from TRGV9 and TRGJP. There are 15 residues in the CDR3. Germline CDR1 and CDR2: GITISATS and ISYDGTV (reference sequence). The CDR3 is CALWGQELSKKIKVF. CDR3 sequence (DNA): TGTGCCTTGTGGGGACAAGAGTTGAGCAAAAAAATCAAGGTATTT.

A note on this clone: The protein in TCRdb stems from a much larger clone and differs at residue 13 from this DNA's translation, likely a read error; here the protein is translated from the DNA. V usage is TRGV9 and J usage is TRGJP. This CDR3 spans 16 amino acids. Germline-derived CDR1 and CDR2 are GITISATS and ISYDGTV (reference sequence). In nucleotides, the CDR3 is TGTGCCTTGTGGGAGGTGCAAGAGTTGGGCAAAAAAAGCAAGGTATTT. It yields the protein CALWEVQELGKKSKVF.

This clone was picked up one time. This DNA translates differently at residue 5 from the TCRdb protein, which is that of a much larger clone; a read error is likely, and the protein shown is the DNA's own translation. This sequence joins TRGV3 and TRGJ1 or TRGJ2. Germline CDR1 VTNTFY, CDR2 YDVSTARD (reference sequence). The trim removed 6 bases at V and 3 bases at J, leaving 11 bases unmatched. The CDR3 is made up of 14 amino acids. CDR3 DNA sequence: TGTGCCACCTGGTACAAGTTACTTTATTATAAGAAACTCTTT. Protein sequence: CATWYKLLYYKKLF.